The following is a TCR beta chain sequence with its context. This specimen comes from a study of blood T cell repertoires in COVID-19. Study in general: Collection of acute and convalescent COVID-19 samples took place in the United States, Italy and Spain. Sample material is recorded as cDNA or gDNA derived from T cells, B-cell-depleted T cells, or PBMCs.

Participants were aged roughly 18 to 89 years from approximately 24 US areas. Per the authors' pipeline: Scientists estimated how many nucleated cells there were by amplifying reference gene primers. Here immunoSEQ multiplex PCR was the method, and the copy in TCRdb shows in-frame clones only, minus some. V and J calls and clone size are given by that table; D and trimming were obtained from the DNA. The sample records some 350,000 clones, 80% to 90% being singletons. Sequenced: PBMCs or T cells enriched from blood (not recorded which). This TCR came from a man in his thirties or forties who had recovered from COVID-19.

The CDR3 loop reads CASSDSGESHNEKLFF. The CDR3 DNA sequence: TGTGCCAGCAGTGACTCCGGAGAAAGCCACAATGAAAAACTGTTTTTT. V and J are TRBV6-4 and TRBJ1-4; D ambiguous. CDR3 length equals 16 residues. From germline, CDR1 is MRHNA and CDR2 SNTAGT. The V gene lost 0 bases and the J gene lost 5 bases, with 13 bases spanning the gap.